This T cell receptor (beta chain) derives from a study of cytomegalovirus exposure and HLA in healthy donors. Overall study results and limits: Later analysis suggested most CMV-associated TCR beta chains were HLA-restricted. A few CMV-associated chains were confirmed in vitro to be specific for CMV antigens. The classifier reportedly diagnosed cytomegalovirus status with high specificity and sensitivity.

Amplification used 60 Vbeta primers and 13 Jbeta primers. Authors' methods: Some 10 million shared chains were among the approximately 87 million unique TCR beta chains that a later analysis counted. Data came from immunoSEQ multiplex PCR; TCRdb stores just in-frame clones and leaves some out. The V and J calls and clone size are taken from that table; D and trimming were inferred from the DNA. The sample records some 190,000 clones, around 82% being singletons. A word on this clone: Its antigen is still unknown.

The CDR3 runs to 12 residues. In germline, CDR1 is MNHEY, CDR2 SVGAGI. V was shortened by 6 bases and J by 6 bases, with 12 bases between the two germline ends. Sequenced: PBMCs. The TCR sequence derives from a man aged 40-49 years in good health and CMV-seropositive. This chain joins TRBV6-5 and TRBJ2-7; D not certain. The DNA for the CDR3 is TGTGCCAGCAGCTCAGGTCCACGCGAGCAGTACTTC. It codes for CASSSGPREQYF.